The 17 T cell receptor beta chains in this list originate from one sample, sequenced in a study of T cells in Graves' hyperthyroidism and ophthalmopathy. RNA transcripts yielded amplified TCR beta CDR3 regions. Using the HTBI primer set, a first-round RT-PCR was run on the TCR CDR3. TCRdb analysed the multiplex PCR reads with MiXCR anew, one entry per CDR3 protein. The data show around 520,000 distinct CDR3 sequences, with approximately 15% seen just once and less than 20% held by the top ten. Sequenced input: blood. Source of these receptors: a woman aged 18 to 35 with Graves' hyperthyroidism.

The sample holds many counts of this clonotype. This chain uses TRBV27 with TRBJ2-2; either TRBD1 or TRBD2 may supply D (5 bases each). The germline V gene has CDR1 MNHEY and CDR2 SMNVEV (reference sequence). The CDR3 totals 16 residues. The V end was cut by 2 bases, the J end by 0 bases, with 10 bases between. The CDR3 coding sequence is TGTGCCAGCAGTTTAATAGGGACGGCGAACACCGGGGAGCTGTTTTTT. This gives the protein CASSLIGTANTGELFF.

The rearrangement links TRBV4-2 to TRBJ2-1; 7 nucleotides line up with TRBD2. The CDR3 runs 14 residues. Trimming cost V 0 bases and J 10 bases; bases outside gene matches: 6. CDR1 is LGHNA, CDR2 YNFKEQ, per germline. The CDR3 DNA follows: TGTGCCAGCAGCCAAGATGAGTCAGCGGGGGAGCAGTTCTTC. Translated: CASSQDESAGEQFF.

This clonotype was counted at least ten times. The chain's CDR3 is CASSFTGDSYNEQFF. The CDR3 nucleotides read TGTGCCAGCAGCTTTACAGGGGATTCCTACAATGAGCAGTTCTTC. The chain uses TRBV7-3 and TRBJ2-1; 7 bases match TRBD1. The length of the CDR3 is 15 residues. Germline V gene data show CDR1 as SGHTA and CDR2 as FQGTGA. Unmatched junction bases numbered 3, after V lost 3 bases and J lost 1 base.

Many counts were recorded for this clonotype. The chain carries TRBV12-3 or TRBV12-4 and TRBJ1-6, with 10 bases that match TRBD1. This CDR3 is 17 amino acids long. V was pared by 3 bases and J by 0 bases, with 2 bases of the junction left unmatched. CDR3 in amino acids: CASSFGTGVSYNSPLHF. The CDR3, as DNA: TGTGCCAGCAGTTTTGGGACAGGGGTCTCCTATAATTCACCCCTCCACTTT.

In DNA form, the CDR3 reads TGTGCCAGCAGGGGGGGACTAGCGGGAGGGCATGAGCAGTTCTTC. It translates to CASRGGLAGGHEQFF. This chain links TRBV12-3 or TRBV12-4 with TRBJ2-1; TRBD2 aligns across 16 bases. The CDR3 spans 15 residues. The junction had 4 bases not matched to a gene; V was cut back by 6 bases and J by 8 bases.

This clonotype appeared a few times. The chain employs TRBV14 and TRBJ2-3, with D possibly TRBD1 on 6 matching bases. V was shortened by 4 bases and J by 2 bases, with 16 bases between the two germline ends. This CDR3 is built from 16 residues. Looked up from germline, CDR1 is SGHDN and CDR2 is FVKESK. In DNA form, the CDR3 reads TGTGCCAGCAGCCCTGGGCTCAGGGGATACACAGATACGCAGTATTTT. It translates to CASSPGLRGYTDTQYF.

This clonotype was observed at least ten times. The rearrangement joins TRBV3-1 to TRBJ1-1, with D hard to call. Trimming took 3 bases from V and 1 from J, leaving 9 bases between them. Per the germline V gene, CDR1 is LGHDT and CDR2 is YNNKEL (reference sequence). The CDR3 sequence is 14 residues long. The CDR3 DNA sequence: TGTGCCAGCAGCCAGGGTGAGAGGAACACTGAAGCTTTCTTT. Protein: CASSQGERNTEAFF.

This clonotype was counted at least ten times. V and J are TRBV5-1 and TRBJ2-1, with 7 bases identical to TRBD2. The V and J ends lost 4 bases and 4 bases, in that order; junction bases with no gene match: 8. Looked up from germline, CDR1 is SGHRS and CDR2 is YFSETQ. The CDR3 extends over 15 amino acids. The CDR3 loop is CASSEEGGPYNEQFF. In nucleotides, the CDR3 is TGCGCCAGCAGCGAGGAGGGAGGGCCGTACAATGAGCAGTTCTTC.

The chain uses TRBV19 and TRBJ1-5; D gene unclear. In germline, CDR1 is LNHDA, CDR2 SQIVND (reference sequence). V was trimmed by 7 bases and J by 7 bases, leaving 14 bases between them. This CDR3 has 13 amino acids. The chain's CDR3 is CASTIRGGQPQHF. CDR3 in DNA: TGTGCCAGTACTATCCGGGGTGGGCAGCCCCAGCATTTT.

This clonotype was observed at least ten times. The chain is built from TRBV12-3 or TRBV12-4 and TRBJ1-2; TRBD1 is a possible D gene (5 bases). Trimming cost V 7 bases and J 4 bases, with 19 bases left between them. The CDR3 is 15 amino acids. The CDR3 protein is CASNVQGVLSYGYTF. The CDR3 region has the DNA TGTGCCAGCAATGTGCAGGGAGTTCTCTCCTATGGCTACACCTTC.

The chain combines TRBV2 with TRBJ1-2; 8 bases map to TRBD1. CDR1 and CDR2 (germline): SNHLY, FYNNEI. The CDR3 sequence is 16 residues long. Unmatched junction bases numbered 8, after V lost 5 bases and J lost 0 bases. The CDR3 DNA reads TGTGCCAGCAGTTGGGACAGGCCAAAAACTAACTATGGCTACACCTTC. Its protein product is CASSWDRPKTNYGYTF.

This clonotype was counted at least ten times. The chain carries TRBV12-3 or TRBV12-4 and TRBJ1-6; 9 bases align to TRBD1. CDR3 size: 19 residues. V was clipped by 6 bases and J by 6 bases; unmatched bases: 18. CDR3 sequence: CASSPTGVDRGYLNSPLHF. The CDR3 region has the DNA TGTGCCAGCAGCCCAACAGGGGTCGACAGGGGGTATCTTAATTCACCCCTCCACTTT.

A word on this clonotype: Here the CDR3 omits its conserved ending phenylalanine or tryptophan, so a read error is the likely source. V usage is TRBV9 and J usage is TRBJ2-1; D call uncertain. CDR3 length: 16 residues. Germline values: CDR1 SGDLS, CDR2 YYNGEE. The V gene lost 0 bases and the J gene lost 2 bases, with 12 bases spanning the gap. The CDR3 DNA sequence: TGTGCCAGCAGCGTAGAGGGCCTTGTTGCCTACAATGAGCAGTTCCTC. Its translation: CASSVEGLVAYNEQFL.

This clonotype was recorded many times. This chain links TRBV7-3 with TRBJ2-1; 9 bases map to TRBD2. The CDR3 consists of 13 residues. V dropped 3 bases and J dropped 6; count of bases not matched to a gene: 0. CDR1 is SGHTA and CDR2 is FQGTGA in the germline V gene. CDR3 loop: CASSFSGSNEQFF. In nucleotides, the CDR3 is TGTGCCAGCAGCTTTAGCGGGAGCAATGAGCAGTTCTTC.

A few counts support this clonotype. The CDR3 DNA reads TGTGCCAGCAGTATGCCCAAGCACCGGGACAGATTCTACGAGCAGTACTTC. Translating it yields CASSMPKHRDRFYEQYF. The chain recombines TRBV6-2 or TRBV6-3 with TRBJ2-7; 7 bases fit TRBD1. Germline V gene data show CDR1 as MNHEY and CDR2 as SVGEGT. V shed 5 bases, J shed 3 bases, and the junction held 16 bases outside the gene matches. The CDR3 loop spans 17 amino acids.

The chain is built from TRBV20-1 and TRBJ2-1, with TRBD2 as a possible D gene (6 bases). The CDR3 spans 16 residues. Germline loops: CDR1 DFQATT, CDR2 SNEGSKA (reference sequence). V lost 3 bases and J 8 bases, leaving 23 bases between the germline ends. CDR3 nucleotide sequence: TGCAGTGCTAGCGGGGTGTTCGGGGGTTCGGGCGATGAGCAGTTCTTC. Residues: CSASGVFGGSGDEQFF.

This clonotype was observed at least ten times. The V gene is TRBV30, the J gene TRBJ1-2; 7 nucleotides agree with TRBD1. The CDR3 covers 14 residues. V trimming: 0 bases; J trimming: 5 bases; junction bases outside the gene matches: 6. Germline CDR1 reads GTSNPN; CDR2 reads SVGIG (reference sequence). CDR3 sequence reads: CAWSVPGTAYGYTF. CDR3 sequence (DNA): TGTGCCTGGAGTGTCCCCGGGACAGCTTATGGCTACACCTTC.